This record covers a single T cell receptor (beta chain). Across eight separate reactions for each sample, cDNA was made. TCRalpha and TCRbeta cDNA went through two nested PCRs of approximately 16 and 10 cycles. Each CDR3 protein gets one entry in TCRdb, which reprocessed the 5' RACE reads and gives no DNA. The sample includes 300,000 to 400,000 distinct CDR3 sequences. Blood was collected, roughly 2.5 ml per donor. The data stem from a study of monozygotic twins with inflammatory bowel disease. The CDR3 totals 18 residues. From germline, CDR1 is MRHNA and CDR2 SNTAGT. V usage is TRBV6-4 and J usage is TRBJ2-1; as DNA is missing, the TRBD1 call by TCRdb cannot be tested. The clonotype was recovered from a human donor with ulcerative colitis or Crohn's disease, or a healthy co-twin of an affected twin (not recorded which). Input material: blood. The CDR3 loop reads CASSDSQYTGNDYNEQFF.